The 28 T cell receptor beta chains below were found in one sample sequenced in a study of T cell responses to AZD1222 COVID-19 vaccine. Produced via immunoSEQ multiplex PCR; TCRdb's table is partial and in-frame only. There are under 150,000 clones in the sample; approximately 90% occur only once, and over 8% lies in the top ten. Specimen: peripheral blood, collected 28 days after the second AZD1222 dose. The source is an adult who received the AZD1222 COVID-19 vaccine.

The chain couples TRBV6-1 to TRBJ1-5; 7 nucleotides line up with TRBD1. V dropped 3 bases and J dropped 4; count of bases not matched to a gene: 6. This CDR3 spans 15 amino acids. The germline V gene encodes CDR1 MNHNS and CDR2 SASEGT. The chain's CDR3 is CASSDRGPRNQPQHF. The DNA of the CDR3 is TGTGCCAGCAGTGATAGGGGGCCAAGGAATCAGCCCCAGCATTTT.

The genes are TRBV10-3 and TRBJ1-2; D call uncertain. Germline CDR1 ENHRY, CDR2 SYGVKD. V dropped 4 bases and J dropped 2 bases, with 11 bases sitting between them. The CDR3 sequence is 14 residues long. CDR3 sequence (DNA): TGTGCCATCAGTGGGAGAGGGTCCAACTATGGCTACACCTTC. Amino acids: CAISGRGSNYGYTF.

This chain links TRBV7-8 with TRBJ2-7, with D perhaps given as TRBD1 or TRBD2 (5 bases each). CDR3 length: 13 amino acids. The V gene lost 5 bases and the J gene lost 3 bases, with 11 bases spanning the gap. The germline V gene encodes CDR1 SGHVS and CDR2 FQNEAQ. The CDR3 sequence: CASSALGGYEQYF. CDR3 nucleotide sequence: TGTGCCAGCAGCGCACTTGGGGGCTACGAGCAGTACTTC. Drawing the rest from reference TRBV7-8 and TRBJ2-7, the complete variable domain is GAGVSQSPRYKVAKRGQDVALRCDPISGHVSLFWYQQALGQGPEFLTYFQNEAQLDKSGLPSDRFFAERPEGSVSTLKIQRTQQEDSAVYLCASSALGGYEQYFGPGTRLTVT.

This clone has just one count. The rearrangement uses TRBV5-4 and TRBJ2-5; D is perhaps TRBD1 (5 bases). Germline CDR1 and CDR2: SGHNT and YYREEE (reference sequence). V was shortened by 1 base and J by 1 base, with 8 bases between the two germline ends. CDR3 length equals 14 residues. This CDR3 reads CASSLQGAQETQYF. CDR3 bases: TGTGCCAGCAGCTTGCAGGGTGCCCAAGAGACCCAGTACTTC.

This clone was found once. The V gene is TRBV7-9, the J gene TRBJ1-2; D remains ambiguous. Trimming removed 2 bases at V and 1 base at J, with 8 bases between. The CDR3 runs 14 residues. CDR1 and CDR2 (germline): SEHNR, FQNEAQ (reference sequence). CDR3 residues: CASSLSDGNYGYTF. The CDR3 region has the DNA TGTGCCAGCAGCTTATCGGACGGTAACTATGGCTACACCTTC.

Worth noting for this clone: One end of the junction does not line up with germline, which may come from a read error. The chain couples TRBV7-7 to TRBJ2-1, with D perhaps TRBD2 (6 bases). Germline loops: CDR1 SSHAT, CDR2 FNYEAQ (reference sequence). This CDR3 spans 15 amino acids. DNA of the CDR3: TGTGCTAGCAGCTTAGCGGAGGAGGGGTACAATGAGCAGTTCTTC. Translating gives CASSLAEEGYNEQFF.

V usage is TRBV19 and J usage is TRBJ2-7, with D possibly being TRBD1 or TRBD2 (6 bases each). Germline lookup yields CDR1 LNHDA and CDR2 SQIVND (reference sequence). The germline V and J ends were trimmed by 5 bases and 2 bases, with 16 bases remaining between them. This CDR3 spans 15 amino acids. The CDR3 sequence is CASSGSVGGAYEQYF. DNA of the CDR3: TGTGCCAGTAGTGGGAGTGTGGGGGGCGCCTACGAGCAGTACTTC.

The genes are TRBV5-6 and TRBJ1-3; 12 nucleotides line up with TRBD1. Germline lookup yields CDR1 SGHDT and CDR2 YYEEEE. CDR3 length equals 16 residues. V dropped 4 bases and J dropped 4; count of bases not matched to a gene: 6. The CDR3 loop is CASSRGQGARGNTIYF. CDR3 DNA sequence: TGTGCCAGCAGCCGGGGACAGGGGGCGCGGGGAAACACCATATATTTT.

This chain uses TRBV27 with TRBJ2-1; 9 bases align to TRBD2. Germline V gene data show CDR1 as MNHEY and CDR2 as SMNVEV (reference sequence). The V gene end was trimmed by 3 bases and the J gene end by 3 bases; junction bases not matched to a gene: 3. The CDR3 runs to 15 residues. The CDR3 protein is CASSFTSGYYNEQFF. The CDR3 DNA follows: TGTGCCAGCAGTTTCACTAGCGGGTACTACAATGAGCAGTTCTTC.

The chain joins TRBV19 to TRBJ1-4; D not resolved. The V end was cut by 8 bases, the J end by 7 bases, with 8 bases between. This CDR3 region has 11 residues. Germline CDR1 reads LNHDA; CDR2 reads SQIVND (reference sequence). The CDR3 coding sequence is TGTGCCAGTGGAACAGTTGAAAAACTGTTTTTT. Its translation: CASGTVEKLFF.

The chain joins TRBV15 to TRBJ1-5, with 9 bases fitting TRBD1. Trimming removed 2 bases from V and 2 bases from J; junction bases left unmatched: 7. Germline V gene sequence: CDR1 LNHNV, CDR2 YYDKDF (reference sequence). This CDR3 has 17 residues. In DNA form, the CDR3 reads TGTGCCACCAGCAGACCGGGACAGGGAAGTGGCAATCAGCCCCAGCATTTT. It translates to CATSRPGQGSGNQPQHF.

CDR3 protein: CASSSRDRGSKNIQYF. In nucleotides, the CDR3 is TGTGCCAGCAGCTCGAGGGACAGGGGGTCCAAAAACATTCAGTACTTC. The chain combines TRBV11-2 with TRBJ2-4, with 11 bases aligning to TRBD1. Trimming cost V 4 bases and J 2 bases; bases outside gene matches: 4. The CDR3 runs to 16 residues. CDR1 and CDR2 (germline): SGHAT, FQNNGV.

The chain carries TRBV6-5 and TRBJ1-4, with D tentatively TRBD1 (5 bases). The germline CDR1 and CDR2 sequences are MNHEY and SVGAGI. This CDR3 spans 15 amino acids. V was shortened by 0 bases and J by 8 bases, with 13 bases between the two germline ends. This CDR3 reads CASSYSEPGKEKLFF. CDR3 DNA sequence: TGTGCCAGCAGTTACTCGGAACCAGGGAAGGAAAAACTGTTTTTT.

The chain joins TRBV5-1 to TRBJ1-1, with D hard to call. The CDR3 runs 14 residues. The V gene's germline CDR1 is SGHRS and CDR2 YFSETQ. Trimming shortened V by 3 bases and J by 4 bases, and 13 bases separated the two germline ends. The CDR3 region is CASSSPGSFTEAFF. The CDR3 nucleotides are TGCGCCAGCAGCTCGCCGGGGTCGTTCACTGAAGCTTTCTTT.

The rearrangement uses TRBV11-2 and TRBJ2-1; TRBD2 agrees at 9 bases. The trim removed 1 base at V and 5 bases at J, leaving 3 bases unmatched. Germline V gives CDR1 SGHAT, CDR2 FQNNGV. The CDR3 runs to 15 residues. Here the CDR3 reads CASSLGSGGDNEQFF. The CDR3, as DNA: TGTGCCAGCAGCTTAGGTAGCGGGGGAGACAATGAGCAGTTCTTC.

V usage is TRBV18 and J usage is TRBJ1-2, with D hard to call. The CDR3 spans 13 residues. Germline CDR1 is KGHSH and CDR2 is LQKENI. The V end lost 3 bases, the J end lost 4 bases, and 9 bases lay between the germline ends. In DNA, the CDR3 is TGTGCCAGCTCACCCGGCAGACCCTATGGCTACACCTTC. Encoded protein: CASSPGRPYGYTF. The full variable domain, rest sourced from reference TRBV18 and TRBJ1-2, is NAGVMQNPRHLVRRRGQEARLRCSPMKGHSHVYWYRQLPEEGLKFMVYLQKENIIDESGMPKERFSAEFPKEGPSILRIQQVVRGDSAAYFCASSPGRPYGYTFGSGTRLTVV.

The V and J genes are TRBV7-7 and TRBJ2-2, with TRBD1 identical over 7 bases. V trimming: 4 bases; J trimming: 3 bases; junction bases outside the gene matches: 2. The length of the CDR3 is 14 residues. Looked up from germline, CDR1 is SSHAT and CDR2 is FNYEAQ (reference sequence). Here the CDR3 DNA reads TGTGCCAGCAGCTCCGGGACAGACACCGGGGAGCTGTTTTTT. It codes for CASSSGTDTGELFF.

The chain joins TRBV28 to TRBJ2-7; 9 bases are shared with TRBD1. Germline trimming cut 4 bases from V and 6 bases from J; bases unmatched to any gene: 10. The CDR3 is 15 amino acids. The germline V gene has CDR1 MDHEN and CDR2 SYDVKM. The CDR3 DNA reads TGTGCCAGCAGTTCCGCCGGGACAGGGAGTACCGAGCAGTACTTC. Its translation is CASSSAGTGSTEQYF.

The chain joins TRBV19 to TRBJ2-1; 11 positions match TRBD2. CDR3 length equals 13 residues. V was pared by 7 bases and J by 9 bases, with 5 bases of the junction left unmatched. Per the germline V gene, CDR1 is LNHDA and CDR2 is SQIVND (reference sequence). Here the CDR3 reads CASTTSGKGEQFF. In DNA form, the CDR3 reads TGTGCCAGTACGACTAGCGGGAAAGGTGAGCAGTTCTTC. Full variable domain (remainder filled in from reference TRBV19 and TRBJ2-1): DGGITQSPKYLFRKEGQNVTLSCEQNLNHDAMYWYRQDPGQGLRLIYYSQIVNDFQKGDIAEGYSVSREKKESFPLTVTSAQKNPTAFYLCASTTSGKGEQFFGPGTRLTVL.

Concerning this clone itself: A read error may produce the germline difference seen at one junction end. The chain joins TRBV7-8 to TRBJ2-3; 11 bases fit TRBD2. The CDR3 length is 14 residues. Germline assignment: CDR1 SGHVS and CDR2 FQNEAQ. Written as DNA, the CDR3 is TGTGCCAGCAGCATAGCGGGGGGGCCAGATACGCAGTATTTT. Translation gives CASSIAGGPDTQYF.

The chain uses TRBV7-6 and TRBJ2-2, with TRBD2 as a possible D gene (5 bases). The CDR3 is 16 amino acids. V was cut by 2 bases and J by 1 base, with 11 bases left in between. CDR1 and CDR2 from the germline V gene are SGHVS and FNYEAQ. CDR3 nucleotide sequence: TGTGCCAGCAGCTTATTTCAGCGGAAGAACACCGGGGAGCTGTTTTTT. This codes for CASSLFQRKNTGELFF.

This chain joins TRBV19 and TRBJ1-2, with D maybe TRBD1 (5 bases). In germline, CDR1 is LNHDA, CDR2 SQIVND (reference sequence). The CDR3 has 18 amino acids. V dropped 0 bases and J dropped 4 bases, with 21 bases sitting between them. The CDR3 DNA follows: TGTGCCAGTAGTATAGATTCGGTTTTGGCAGGGCGAGCCTATGGCTACACCTTC. Translating it yields CASSIDSVLAGRAYGYTF. The full variable domain, rest sourced from reference TRBV19 and TRBJ1-2, is DGGITQSPKYLFRKEGQNVTLSCEQNLNHDAMYWYRQDPGQGLRLIYYSQIVNDFQKGDIAEGYSVSREKKESFPLTVTSAQKNPTAFYLCASSIDSVLAGRAYGYTFGSGTRLTVV.

The genes are TRBV5-1 and TRBJ1-4, with D tentatively TRBD1 (6 bases). The CDR3 runs 14 residues. Deletions cut 7 bases from V and 5 bases from J, with 15 bases between. Germline-derived CDR1 and CDR2 are SGHRS and YFSETQ. In DNA, the CDR3 is TGCGCCAGCGGGCCCACAGGGACGAATGAAAAACTGTTTTTT. It translates to CASGPTGTNEKLFF.

This chain links TRBV5-1 with TRBJ1-6, with a possible D match to TRBD1 (5 bases). V lost 0 bases, J lost 0 bases, and 7 bases lay in between. Germline lookup yields CDR1 SGHRS and CDR2 YFSETQ. The CDR3 spans 16 residues. This CDR3 is CASSLGQNSYNSPLHF. The CDR3 DNA reads TGCGCCAGCAGCTTGGGACAGAACTCCTATAATTCACCCCTCCACTTT.

The genes are TRBV6-5 and TRBJ2-2, with 7 nucleotides matching TRBD1. Germline V gene data show CDR1 as MNHEY and CDR2 as SVGAGI. The CDR3 has 15 amino acids. Unmatched junction bases numbered 2, after V lost 3 bases and J lost 1 base. CDR3 sequence reads: CASSYWDRNTGELFF. The CDR3 nucleotides read TGTGCCAGCAGTTATTGGGACAGGAACACCGGGGAGCTGTTTTTT.

The chain employs TRBV7-3 and TRBJ1-2; TRBD1 matches at 7 bases. Germline loops: CDR1 SGHTA, CDR2 FQGTGA. There are 16 residues in the CDR3. Trimming took 1 base from V and 3 from J; bases not matched to a gene: 8. CDR3 DNA sequence: TGTGCCAGCAGCTTAATAGGGACAGAGAACTACTATGGCTACACCTTC. This gives the protein CASSLIGTENYYGYTF.

CDR3 coding DNA: TGTGCCAGCTCACCGGGACAGTTATTCACTGAAGCTTTCTTT. Translated, it gives CASSPGQLFTEAFF. The genes are TRBV18 and TRBJ1-1, with 7 bases aligning to TRBD1. The CDR3 length is 14 residues. Trimming removed 3 bases from V and 4 bases from J; junction bases left unmatched: 5. Per germline, CDR1 KGHSH and CDR2 LQKENI.

J is TRBJ1-1 and V is TRBV27; unclear D gene. Germline lookup yields CDR1 MNHEY and CDR2 SMNVEV (reference sequence). The CDR3 length is 14 residues. Trimming left V 6 bases short and J 4 bases short, with 15 bases between. The CDR3 region is CASSQRPRTTEAFF. The CDR3 region has the DNA TGTGCCAGCAGCCAAAGACCGAGGACCACTGAAGCTTTCTTT.